The sample holds one count of the clone carrying this T cell receptor beta chain. The Seattle patients joined while their infection was active and were tracked longitudinally afterward. In the original processing: Cell counts per sample came from amplifying reference gene primers. Only in-frame clones appear in the TCRdb table, and some are missing; sequencing was by immunoSEQ multiplex PCR. The V and J calls and clone size are taken from that table; D and trimming were inferred from the DNA. The table shows approximately 140,000 clones, with 85% to 90% occurring only once. The CDR3 extends over 15 amino acids. V dropped 4 bases and J dropped 2; count of bases not matched to a gene: 2. CDR1 WSHSY and CDR2 SAAADI come from the germline V gene. The sample originates from a study of blood T cell repertoires in COVID-19. Study-wide background: COVID-19 samples from acute and convalescent phases originated in the United States, Italy and Spain. The cDNA or gDNA used as material had been derived from T cells, B-cell-depleted T cells, or PBMCs.

The receptor comes from a young man with COVID-19, enrolled during active disease. The material sequenced was peripheral blood. The chain carries TRBV10-2 and TRBJ2-2; 9 bases agree with TRBD2. DNA for the CDR3: TGCGCCAGCAGTGGACTAGCGGTCAACACCGGGGAGCTGTTTTTT. Protein: CASSGLAVNTGELFF.